These 8 T cell receptor beta chains share one sample of origin, sequenced in a study of T cell changes during pregnancy in multiple sclerosis. Data came from immunoSEQ multiplex PCR; TCRdb stores just in-frame clones and leaves some out. The repertoire includes almost 20,000 clones, around 89% of them detected once, and approximately 8% sits in the top ten. The specimen comprised CD8+ T cells from peripheral blood mononuclear cells, sampled in the second trimester of pregnancy. The origin of the receptors is a female donor in good health, enrolled as a control in a pregnancy study.

V usage is TRBV4-1 and J usage is TRBJ1-1; 7 bases line up with TRBD1. The germline V gene has CDR1 MGHRA and CDR2 YSYEKL. V trimming: 2 bases; J trimming: 1 base; junction bases outside the gene matches: 10. The CDR3 is 17 residues long. DNA of the CDR3: TGCGCCAGCAGCCAAAAACCCTGGACAGGCGGGAACACTGAAGCTTTCTTT. This translates into CASSQKPWTGGNTEAFF.

This clone was seen only a few times. This rearrangement joins TRBV4-1 to TRBJ2-7; maybe TRBD2 (5 bases). V dropped 4 bases and J dropped 1 base, with 14 bases sitting between them. Germline CDR1 MGHRA, CDR2 YSYEKL. The CDR3 has 15 residues. The CDR3 here is CASSPLLGESYEQYF. As DNA, the CDR3 is TGCGCCAGCAGCCCCTTACTCGGGGAATCCTACGAGCAGTACTTC.

V gene TRBV9 combines with J gene TRBJ2-3, with TRBD2 identical over 7 bases. V gave up 3 bases and J gave up 11 bases; unmatched junction bases: 9. CDR1 is SGDLS, CDR2 YYNGEE, per germline. The CDR3 sequence is 13 residues long. The CDR3 bases are TGTGCCAGCAGCGCCGGGGAGGGGCGGATGCAGTATTTT. Amino acids: CASSAGEGRMQYF.

The chain combines TRBV6-1 with TRBJ2-1, with D tentatively TRBD2 (6 bases). V gave up 1 base and J gave up 5 bases, with 12 bases separating them. Germline CDR1 is MNHNS and CDR2 is SASEGT. This CDR3 has 15 residues. CDR3 in DNA: TGTGCCAGCAGTGAAGTCGGAGGGTCAAACAATGAGCAGTTCTTC. Translation: CASSEVGGSNNEQFF.

The chain couples TRBV30 to TRBJ2-1, with 8 bases identical to TRBD2. Germline lookup yields CDR1 GTSNPN and CDR2 SVGIG (reference sequence). The V segment lost 2 bases and the J segment 2 bases; nucleotides outside the gene matches: 5. CDR3 length: 15 residues. The CDR3 is CAWSLTSGPYNEQFF. DNA for the CDR3: TGTGCCTGGAGTCTCACTAGCGGACCCTACAATGAGCAGTTCTTC.

The chain joins TRBV9 to TRBJ2-2, with a weak D call TRBD2 (6 bases). Germline loops: CDR1 SGDLS, CDR2 YYNGEE. V gave up 0 bases and J gave up 6 bases, with 15 bases separating them. The CDR3 has 16 amino acids. The CDR3: CASSVATRGSAGELFF. The CDR3 nucleotides are TGTGCCAGCAGCGTAGCTACGCGGGGTTCCGCCGGGGAGCTGTTTTTT.

J is TRBJ2-7 and V is TRBV5-4; 7 bases align to TRBD1. Germline loops: CDR1 SGHNT, CDR2 YYREEE (reference sequence). The CDR3 has 12 amino acids. With 4 bases clipped from V and 4 bases from J, the junction kept 2 bases outside the gene matches. The CDR3 loop reads CASSPGGYEQYF. DNA for the CDR3: TGTGCCAGCAGCCCAGGGGGATACGAGCAGTACTTC.

The chain has TRBV27 and TRBJ2-1; 13 nucleotides align to TRBD2. Germline trimming cut 4 bases from V and 5 bases from J; bases unmatched to any gene: 2. The germline CDR1 and CDR2 sequences are MNHEY and SMNVEV (reference sequence). This CDR3 has 15 residues. CDR3 DNA: TGTGCCAGCAGTTCGGGACTAGCGGGGAACAATGAGCAGTTCTTC. This translates into CASSSGLAGNNEQFF.